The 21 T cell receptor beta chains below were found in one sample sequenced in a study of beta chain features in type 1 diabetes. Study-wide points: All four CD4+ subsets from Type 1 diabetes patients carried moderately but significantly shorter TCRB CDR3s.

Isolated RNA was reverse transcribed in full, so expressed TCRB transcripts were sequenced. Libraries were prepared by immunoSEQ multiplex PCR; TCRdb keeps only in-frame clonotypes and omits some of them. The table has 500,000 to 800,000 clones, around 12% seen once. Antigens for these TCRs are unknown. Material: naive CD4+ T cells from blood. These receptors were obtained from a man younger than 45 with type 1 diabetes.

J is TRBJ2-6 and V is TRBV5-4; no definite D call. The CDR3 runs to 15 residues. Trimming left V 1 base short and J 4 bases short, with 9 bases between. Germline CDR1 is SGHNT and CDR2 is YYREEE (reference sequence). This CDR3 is CASSLQGSGANVLTF. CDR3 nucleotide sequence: TGTGCCAGCAGCTTGCAAGGCTCCGGGGCCAACGTCCTGACTTTC.

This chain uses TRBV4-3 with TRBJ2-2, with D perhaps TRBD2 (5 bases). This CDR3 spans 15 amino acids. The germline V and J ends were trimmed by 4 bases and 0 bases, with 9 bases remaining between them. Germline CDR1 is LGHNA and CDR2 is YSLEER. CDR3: CASSRSTTNTGELFF. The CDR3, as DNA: TGCGCCAGCAGCCGGTCGACTACGAACACCGGGGAGCTGTTTTTT.

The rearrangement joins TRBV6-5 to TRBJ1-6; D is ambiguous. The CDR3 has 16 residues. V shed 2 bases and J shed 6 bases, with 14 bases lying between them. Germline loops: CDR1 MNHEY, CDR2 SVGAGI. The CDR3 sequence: CASSYEGISINSPLHF. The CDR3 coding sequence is TGTGCCAGCAGTTACGAGGGTATCAGCATTAATTCACCCCTCCACTTT.

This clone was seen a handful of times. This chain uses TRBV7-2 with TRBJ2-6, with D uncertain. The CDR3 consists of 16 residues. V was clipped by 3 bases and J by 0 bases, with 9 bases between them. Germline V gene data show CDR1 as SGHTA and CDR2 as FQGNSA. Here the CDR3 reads CASSFTPDSGANVLTF. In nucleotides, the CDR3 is TGTGCCAGCAGCTTTACTCCAGACTCTGGGGCCAACGTCCTGACTTTC.

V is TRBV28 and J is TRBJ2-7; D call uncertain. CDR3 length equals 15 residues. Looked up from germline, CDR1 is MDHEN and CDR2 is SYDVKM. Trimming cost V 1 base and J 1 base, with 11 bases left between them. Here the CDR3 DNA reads TGTGCCAGCAGTTTATTTGCCGGAGCATCCTACGAGCAGTACTTC. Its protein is CASSLFAGASYEQYF.

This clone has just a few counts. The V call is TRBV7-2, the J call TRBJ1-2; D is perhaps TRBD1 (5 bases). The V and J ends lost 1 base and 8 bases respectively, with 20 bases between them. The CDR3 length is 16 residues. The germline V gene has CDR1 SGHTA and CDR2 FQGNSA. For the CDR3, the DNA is TGTGCCAGCAGCTTAGTGCAGGGCCCTCGCTATGGCGGCTACACCTTC. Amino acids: CASSLVQGPRYGGYTF.

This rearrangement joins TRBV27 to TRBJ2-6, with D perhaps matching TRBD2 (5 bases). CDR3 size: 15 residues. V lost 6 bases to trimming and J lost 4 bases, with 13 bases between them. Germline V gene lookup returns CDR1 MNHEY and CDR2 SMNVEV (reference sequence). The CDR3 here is CASSQWEQGANVLTF. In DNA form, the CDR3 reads TGTGCCAGCAGCCAATGGGAGCAAGGGGCCAACGTCCTGACTTTC.

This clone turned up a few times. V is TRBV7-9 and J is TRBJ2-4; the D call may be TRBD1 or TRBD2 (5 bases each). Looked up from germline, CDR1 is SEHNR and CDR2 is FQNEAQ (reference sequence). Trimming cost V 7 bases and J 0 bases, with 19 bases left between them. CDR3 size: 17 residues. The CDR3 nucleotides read TGTGCCAGCACCGCATTTACCTCAGGGACAGCCAAAAACATTCAGTACTTC. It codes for CASTAFTSGTAKNIQYF.

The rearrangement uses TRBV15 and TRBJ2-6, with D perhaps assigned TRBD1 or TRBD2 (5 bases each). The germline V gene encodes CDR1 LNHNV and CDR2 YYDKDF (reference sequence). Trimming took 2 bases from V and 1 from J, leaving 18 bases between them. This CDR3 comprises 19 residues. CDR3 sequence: CATSRNAPGTASGANVLTF. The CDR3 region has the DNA TGTGCCACCAGCAGAAACGCCCCCGGGACGGCGTCTGGGGCCAACGTCCTGACTTTC.

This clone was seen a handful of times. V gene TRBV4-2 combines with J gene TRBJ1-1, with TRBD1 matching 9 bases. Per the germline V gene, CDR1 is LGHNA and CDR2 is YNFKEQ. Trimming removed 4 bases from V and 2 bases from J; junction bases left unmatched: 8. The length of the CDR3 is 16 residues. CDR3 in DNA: TGTGCCAGCAGCCCAGGGACAGGGAGGGTCAACACTGAAGCTTTCTTT. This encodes CASSPGTGRVNTEAFF.

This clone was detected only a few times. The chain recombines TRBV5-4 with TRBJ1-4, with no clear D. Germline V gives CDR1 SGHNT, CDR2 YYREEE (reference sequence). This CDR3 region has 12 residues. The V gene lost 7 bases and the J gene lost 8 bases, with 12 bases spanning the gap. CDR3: CASPFKGEKLFF. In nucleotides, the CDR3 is TGTGCCAGCCCCTTCAAAGGGGAAAAACTGTTTTTT.

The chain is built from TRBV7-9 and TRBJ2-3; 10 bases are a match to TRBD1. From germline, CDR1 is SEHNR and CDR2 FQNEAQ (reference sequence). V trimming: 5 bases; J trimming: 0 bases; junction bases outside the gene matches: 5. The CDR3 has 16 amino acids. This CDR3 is CASSVGQGISTDTQYF. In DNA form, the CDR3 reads TGTGCCAGCAGCGTGGGACAGGGGATTAGCACAGATACGCAGTATTTT.

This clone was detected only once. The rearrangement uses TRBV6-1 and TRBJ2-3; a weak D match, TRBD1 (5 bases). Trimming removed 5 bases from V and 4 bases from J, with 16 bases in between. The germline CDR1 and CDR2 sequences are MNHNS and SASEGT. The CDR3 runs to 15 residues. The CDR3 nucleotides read TGTGCCAGCAGTCAGGGCGCAAGGCGGTCAGATACGCAGTATTTT. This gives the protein CASSQGARRSDTQYF.

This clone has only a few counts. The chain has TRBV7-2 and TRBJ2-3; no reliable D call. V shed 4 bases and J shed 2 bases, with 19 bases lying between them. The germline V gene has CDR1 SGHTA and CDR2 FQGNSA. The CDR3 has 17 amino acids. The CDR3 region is CASSSPVGPSYTDTQYF. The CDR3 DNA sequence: TGTGCCAGCAGCTCCCCCGTTGGACCCAGCTACACAGATACGCAGTATTTT.

The DNA for the CDR3 is TGTGCCAGCAGTCCCGGGACAGGGTCCTACAATGAGCAGTTCTTC. It encodes CASSPGTGSYNEQFF. The V and J genes are TRBV6-6 and TRBJ2-1; TRBD1 matches at 9 bases. CDR1 is MNHNY, CDR2 SVGAGI, per germline (reference sequence). The CDR3 spans 15 residues. V lost 5 bases and J lost 1; bases outside the gene matches: 3.

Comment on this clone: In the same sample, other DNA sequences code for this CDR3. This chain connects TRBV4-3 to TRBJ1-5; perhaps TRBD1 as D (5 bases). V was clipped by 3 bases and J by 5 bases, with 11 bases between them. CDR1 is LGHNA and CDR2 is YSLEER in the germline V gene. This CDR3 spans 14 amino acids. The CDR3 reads CASSQEIGDQPQHF. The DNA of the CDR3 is TGCGCCAGCAGCCAGGAAATAGGGGATCAGCCCCAGCATTTT.

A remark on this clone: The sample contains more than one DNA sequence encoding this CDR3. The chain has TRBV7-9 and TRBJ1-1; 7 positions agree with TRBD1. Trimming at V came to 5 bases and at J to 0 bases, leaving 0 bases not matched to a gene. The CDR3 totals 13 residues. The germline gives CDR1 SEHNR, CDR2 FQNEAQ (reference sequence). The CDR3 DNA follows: TGTGCCAGCAGCGGACAGGTGAACACTGAAGCTTTCTTT. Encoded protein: CASSGQVNTEAFF.

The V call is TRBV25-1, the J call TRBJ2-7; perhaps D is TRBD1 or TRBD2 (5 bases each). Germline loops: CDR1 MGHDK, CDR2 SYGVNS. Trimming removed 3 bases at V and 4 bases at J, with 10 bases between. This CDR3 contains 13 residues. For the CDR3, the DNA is TGTGCCAGCAGTGAGGGGGATAGATACGAGCAGTACTTC. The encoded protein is CASSEGDRYEQYF.

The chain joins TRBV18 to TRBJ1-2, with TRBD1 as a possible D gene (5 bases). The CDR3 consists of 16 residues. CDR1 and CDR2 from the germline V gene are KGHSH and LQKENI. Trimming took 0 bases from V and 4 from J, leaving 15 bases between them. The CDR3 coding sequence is TGTGCCAGCTCACCACCGGGTGGGGCAGGGTCCTATGGCTACACCTTC. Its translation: CASSPPGGAGSYGYTF.

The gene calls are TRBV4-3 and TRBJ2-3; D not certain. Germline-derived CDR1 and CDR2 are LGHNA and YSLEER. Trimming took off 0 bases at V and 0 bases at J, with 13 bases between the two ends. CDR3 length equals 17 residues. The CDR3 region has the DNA TGCGCCAGCAGCCAAGATAAGACCAGCACAAGCACAGATACGCAGTATTTT. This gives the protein CASSQDKTSTSTDTQYF.

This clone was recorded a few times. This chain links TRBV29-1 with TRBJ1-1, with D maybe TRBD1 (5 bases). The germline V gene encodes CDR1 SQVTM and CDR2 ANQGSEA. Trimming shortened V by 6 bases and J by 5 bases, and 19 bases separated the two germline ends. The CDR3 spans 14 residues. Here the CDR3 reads CSVIWRRGRTEAFF. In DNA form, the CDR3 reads TGCAGCGTCATCTGGCGGAGGGGAAGAACTGAAGCTTTCTTT.